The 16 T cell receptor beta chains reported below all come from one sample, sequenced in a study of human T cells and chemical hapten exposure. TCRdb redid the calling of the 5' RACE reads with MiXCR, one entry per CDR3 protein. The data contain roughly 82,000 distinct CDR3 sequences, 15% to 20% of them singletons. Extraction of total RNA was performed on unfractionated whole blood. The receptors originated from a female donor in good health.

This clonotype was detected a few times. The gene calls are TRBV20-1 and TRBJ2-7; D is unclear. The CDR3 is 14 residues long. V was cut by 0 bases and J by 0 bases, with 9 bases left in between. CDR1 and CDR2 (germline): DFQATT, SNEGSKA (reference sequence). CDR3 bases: TGCAGTGCTAGAGATGGATCGATCTCCTACGAGCAGTACTTC. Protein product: CSARDGSISYEQYF.

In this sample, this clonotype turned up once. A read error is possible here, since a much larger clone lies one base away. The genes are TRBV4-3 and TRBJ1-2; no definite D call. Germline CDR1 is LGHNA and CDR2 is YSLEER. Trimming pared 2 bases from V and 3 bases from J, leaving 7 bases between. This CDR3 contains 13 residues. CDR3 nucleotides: TGCGCCAGCAGCCAACAACTAGACTATGGCTACACCTTC. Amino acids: CASSQQLDYGYTF.

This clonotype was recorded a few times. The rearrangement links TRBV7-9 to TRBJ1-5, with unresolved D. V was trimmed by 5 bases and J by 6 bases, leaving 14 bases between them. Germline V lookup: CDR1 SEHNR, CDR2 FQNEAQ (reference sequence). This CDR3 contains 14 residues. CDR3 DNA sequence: TGTGCCAGCAGCCAAGACGGGCCAGGTCAGCCCCAGCATTTT. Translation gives CASSQDGPGQPQHF.

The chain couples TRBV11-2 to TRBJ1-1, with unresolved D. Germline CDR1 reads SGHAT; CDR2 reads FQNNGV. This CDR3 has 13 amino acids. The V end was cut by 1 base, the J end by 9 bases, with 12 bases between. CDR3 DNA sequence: TGTGCCAGCAGCTTAGTTCCGGACCTTCAAGCTTTCTTT. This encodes CASSLVPDLQAFF.

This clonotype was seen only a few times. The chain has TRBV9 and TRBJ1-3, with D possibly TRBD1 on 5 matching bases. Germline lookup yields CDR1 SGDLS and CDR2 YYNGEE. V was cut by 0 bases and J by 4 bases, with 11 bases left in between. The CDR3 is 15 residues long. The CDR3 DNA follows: TGTGCCAGCAGCGTAGATTCAGGGTCAGGAAACACCATATATTTT. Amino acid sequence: CASSVDSGSGNTIYF.

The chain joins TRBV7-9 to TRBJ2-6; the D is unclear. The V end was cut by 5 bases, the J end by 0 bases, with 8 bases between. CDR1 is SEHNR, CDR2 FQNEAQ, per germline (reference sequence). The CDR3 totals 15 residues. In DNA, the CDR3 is TGTGCCAGCAGCCCAGACCGCTCTGGGGCCAACGTCCTGACTTTC. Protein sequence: CASSPDRSGANVLTF.

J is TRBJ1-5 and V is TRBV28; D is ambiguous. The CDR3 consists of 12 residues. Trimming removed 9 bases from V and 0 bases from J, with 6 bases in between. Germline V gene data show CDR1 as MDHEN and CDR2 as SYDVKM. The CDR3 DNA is TGTGCCAGTCAGTATAGCAATCAGCCCCAGCATTTT. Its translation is CASQYSNQPQHF. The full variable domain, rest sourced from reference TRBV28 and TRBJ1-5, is DVKVTQSSRYLVKRTGEKVFLECVQDMDHENMFWYRQDPGLGLRLIYFSYDVKMKEKGDIPEGYSVSREKKERFSLILESASTNQTSMYLCASQYSNQPQHFGDGTRLSIL.

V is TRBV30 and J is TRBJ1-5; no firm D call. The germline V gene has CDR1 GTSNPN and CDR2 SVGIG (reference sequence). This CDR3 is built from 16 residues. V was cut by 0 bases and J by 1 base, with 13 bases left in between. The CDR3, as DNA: TGTGCCTGGAGTGTAATGGGTCCGGTGAGCAATCAGCCCCAGCATTTT. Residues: CAWSVMGPVSNQPQHF. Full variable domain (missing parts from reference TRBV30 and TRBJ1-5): SQTIHQWPATLVQPVGSPLSLECTVEGTSNPNLYWYRQAAGRGLQLLFYSVGIGQISSEVPQNLSASRPQDRQFILSSKKLLLSDSGFYLCAWSVMGPVSNQPQHFGDGTRLSIL.

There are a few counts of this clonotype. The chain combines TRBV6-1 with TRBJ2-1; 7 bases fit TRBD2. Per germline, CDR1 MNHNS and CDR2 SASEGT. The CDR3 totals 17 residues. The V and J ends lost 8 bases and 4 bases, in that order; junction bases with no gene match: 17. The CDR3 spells CASSGRVGGLDYNEQFF. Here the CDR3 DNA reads TGTGCCAGCTCGGGCAGGGTAGGCGGACTAGATTACAATGAGCAGTTCTTC.

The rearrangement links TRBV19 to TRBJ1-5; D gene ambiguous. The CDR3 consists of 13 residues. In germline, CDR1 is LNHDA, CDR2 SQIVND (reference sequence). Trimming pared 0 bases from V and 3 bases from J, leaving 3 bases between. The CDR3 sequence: CASSIEPNQPQHF. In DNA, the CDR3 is TGTGCCAGTAGTATAGAGCCCAATCAGCCCCAGCATTTT.

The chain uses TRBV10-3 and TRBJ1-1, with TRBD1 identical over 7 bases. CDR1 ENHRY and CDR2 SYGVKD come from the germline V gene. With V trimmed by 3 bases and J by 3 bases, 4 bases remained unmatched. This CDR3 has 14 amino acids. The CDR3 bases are TGTGCCATCAGTGAAAGGGGGCGGGACACTGAAGCTTTCTTT. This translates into CAISERGRDTEAFF.

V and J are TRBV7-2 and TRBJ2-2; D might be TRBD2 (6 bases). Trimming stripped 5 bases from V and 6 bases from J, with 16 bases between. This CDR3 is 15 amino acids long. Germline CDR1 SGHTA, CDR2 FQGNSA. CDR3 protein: CASSPVPGAAGELFF. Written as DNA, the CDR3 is TGTGCCAGCAGCCCTGTCCCGGGAGCGGCCGGGGAGCTGTTTTTT.

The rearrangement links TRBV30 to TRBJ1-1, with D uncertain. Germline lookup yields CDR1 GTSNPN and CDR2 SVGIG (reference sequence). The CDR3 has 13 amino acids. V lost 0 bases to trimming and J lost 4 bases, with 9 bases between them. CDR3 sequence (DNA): TGTGCCTGGAGTGTAACAGAAGGCACTGAAGCTTTCTTT. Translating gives CAWSVTEGTEAFF.

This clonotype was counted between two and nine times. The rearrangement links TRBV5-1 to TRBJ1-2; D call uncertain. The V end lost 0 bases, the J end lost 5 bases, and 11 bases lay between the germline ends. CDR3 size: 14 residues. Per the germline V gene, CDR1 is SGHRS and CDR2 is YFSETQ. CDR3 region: CASSLGSTAYGYTF. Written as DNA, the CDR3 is TGCGCCAGCAGCTTGGGGTCCACAGCTTATGGCTACACCTTC.

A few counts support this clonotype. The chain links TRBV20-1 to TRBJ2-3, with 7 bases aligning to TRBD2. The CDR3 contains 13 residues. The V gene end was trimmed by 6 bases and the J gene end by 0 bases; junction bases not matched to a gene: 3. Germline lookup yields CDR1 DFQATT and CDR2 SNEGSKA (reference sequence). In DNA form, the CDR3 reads TGCAGTGCCAGCGGGACTAGCACAGATACGCAGTATTTT. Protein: CSASGTSTDTQYF.

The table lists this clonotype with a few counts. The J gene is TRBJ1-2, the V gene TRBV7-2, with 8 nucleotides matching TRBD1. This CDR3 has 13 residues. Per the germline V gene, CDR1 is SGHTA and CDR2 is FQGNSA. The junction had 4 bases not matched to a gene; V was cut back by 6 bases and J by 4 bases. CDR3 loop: CASSQGQAYGYTF. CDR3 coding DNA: TGTGCCAGCAGTCAGGGACAGGCCTATGGCTACACCTTC.